This TCR beta chain was observed in a study of long-term antiretroviral therapy in people with HIV. The CDR3 length is 14 residues. V was shortened by 6 bases and J by 0 bases, with 11 bases between the two germline ends. CDR1 and CDR2 from the germline V gene are MNHEY and SMNVEV (reference sequence). Run at survey level, the immunoSEQ assay was version v3.0. This table comes from immunoSEQ multiplex PCR, and its TCRdb copy is limited to in-frame clones, with some not included. Seen here are about 24,000 clones, approximately 95% observed once, and the top ten hold roughly 2.4%. The receptor's source is a woman in her fifties or sixties with HIV. This sample comprised unsorted PBMCs, obtained about 4.7 years after starting antiretroviral therapy. The V call is TRBV27, the J call TRBJ1-1; D gene uncertain. CDR3 sequence reads: CASRNGEMNTEAFF. The CDR3 DNA reads TGTGCCAGCAGAAATGGGGAAATGAACACTGAAGCTTTCTTT.